This T cell receptor (beta chain) was found in a study of regulatory T cells in long-lasting Graves disease. As for time point: persistent/refractory GD, antithyroid drugs over 5 years with positive TRAb. PBMC-derived RNA was used for the TCR library. Patients met American Thyroid Association criteria for Graves' disease. In building TCR beta libraries, iRepertoire HTBI primers were used together with Arm-PCR of CDR3 regions. Methods used by the authors: Identification yielded 55 to 75 TRBV and approximately 13 TRBJ segments across samples. TCRdb called the multiplex PCR reads again in MiXCR, with one record for every CDR3 protein. TCRdb, rather than the study authors, made the V and J calls. The sample has 700,000 or so distinct CDR3 sequences, 25% to 35% seen once; the top ten hold 35% to 55%. There are 19 residues in the CDR3. Germline values: CDR1 MNHEY, CDR2 SVGEGT. V was shortened by 0 bases and J by 2 bases, with 23 bases between the two germline ends.

The sequences come from peripheral blood mononuclear cells (PBMCs), collected when the disease was refractory, from a patient treated with antithyroid drugs. This receptor was taken from a female donor with Graves disease. The chain carries TRBV6-2 or TRBV6-3 and TRBJ2-7; D is possibly TRBD2 (5 bases). This CDR3 reads CASSYSWVPPALGTYEQYF. In nucleotides, the CDR3 is TGTGCCAGCAGTTACTCGTGGGTTCCACCGGCCCTCGGGACCTACGAGCAGTACTTC.